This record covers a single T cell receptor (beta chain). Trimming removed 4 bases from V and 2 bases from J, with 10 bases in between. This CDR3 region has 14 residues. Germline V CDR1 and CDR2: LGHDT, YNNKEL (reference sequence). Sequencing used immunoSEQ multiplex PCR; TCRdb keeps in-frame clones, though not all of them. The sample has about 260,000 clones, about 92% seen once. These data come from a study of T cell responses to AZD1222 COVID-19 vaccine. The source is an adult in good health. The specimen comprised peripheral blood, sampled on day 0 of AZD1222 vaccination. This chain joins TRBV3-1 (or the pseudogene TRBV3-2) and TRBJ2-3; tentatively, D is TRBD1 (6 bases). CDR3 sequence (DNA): TGTGCCAGCAGCCTCAGACAGGACACAGATACGCAGTATTTT. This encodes CASSLRQDTDTQYF.